The entry below describes one T cell receptor (beta chain). This record belongs to a study of blood T cell repertoires in COVID-19. Study in general: Sources were T cells, B-cell-depleted T cells, or PBMCs; the material itself was cDNA or gDNA.

Trimming shortened V by 3 bases and J by 3 bases, and 9 bases separated the two germline ends. This CDR3 has 14 residues. Germline-derived CDR1 and CDR2 are KGHSH and LQKENI. As handled by the study authors: Amplifying reference gene primers gave estimates of nucleated cell counts. Assay used: immunoSEQ multiplex PCR; TCRdb lists only in-frame clones, some missing. V and J calls and clone size are those listed in that table; D and trimming were worked out from the DNA. The profile shows about 140,000 clones, approximately 84% of them singletons. Sample: peripheral blood. This sequence originates from a human donor in a cohort sampled during active COVID-19. This chain connects TRBV18 to TRBJ1-3; unclear D gene. CDR3: CASSPVGGGNTIYF. CDR3 nucleotides: TGTGCCAGCTCACCCGTCGGCGGTGGAAACACCATATATTTT.